These 13 T cell receptor beta chains were all obtained from the same sample, sequenced in a study of blood T cell repertoires in COVID-19. Method: immunoSEQ multiplex PCR; TCRdb's copy keeps in-frame clones and lacks some. The sample carries approximately 260,000 clones, roughly nine tenths recorded once. Source material: peripheral blood. Receptors originate from a man aged 55 to 70 who had recovered from COVID-19.

The chain recombines TRBV21-1 with TRBJ2-5; the table's TRBD1 call for D was not verified on the DNA. TRBV21-1 is a pseudogene. The length of the CDR3 is 18 residues. DNA for the CDR3: TGTGCCAGCAGCAAAGTGGACAGCACCTATGAGACTAAAGAGACCCAGTACTTC. It yields the protein CASSKVDSTYETKETQYF.

The count of this clone is one. The J gene is TRBJ1-4, the V gene TRBV6-5, with 9 bases identical to TRBD1. Unmatched junction bases numbered 10, after V lost 6 bases and J lost 8 bases. CDR3 length equals 15 residues. Germline V gene data show CDR1 as MNHEY and CDR2 as SVGAGI. The CDR3 region is CASRLQGATFEKLFF. DNA for the CDR3: TGTGCCAGCAGATTACAGGGGGCTACTTTCGAAAAACTGTTTTTT.

This sequence joins TRBV7-8 and TRBJ1-2, with unresolved D. This CDR3 region has 13 residues. The germline gives CDR1 SGHVS, CDR2 FQNEAQ. V was pared by 5 bases and J by 6 bases, with 13 bases between. CDR3 coding DNA: TGTGCCAGCAGCCTGACTCGGGTAGATGGCTACACCTTC. Translating gives CASSLTRVDGYTF. The full variable domain, its missing parts supplied by reference TRBV7-8 and TRBJ1-2, is GAGVSQSPRYKVAKRGQDVALRCDPISGHVSLFWYQQALGQGPEFLTYFQNEAQLDKSGLPSDRFFAERPEGSVSTLKIQRTQQEDSAVYLCASSLTRVDGYTFGSGTRLTVV.

The V call is TRBV7-2, the J call TRBJ2-1, with a possible D match to TRBD1 (6 bases). The V end was cut by 3 bases, the J end by 3 bases, with 15 bases between. This CDR3 contains 16 residues. Germline CDR1 SGHTA, CDR2 FQGNSA. Here the CDR3 reads CASSFTGTNIYNEQFF. The CDR3 DNA sequence: TGTGCCAGCAGCTTTACCGGGACAAACATCTACAATGAGCAGTTCTTC.

The gene calls are TRBV10-3 and TRBJ1-2; 7 bases are a match to TRBD1. The CDR3 extends over 14 amino acids. In germline, CDR1 is ENHRY, CDR2 SYGVKD. V gave up 8 bases and J gave up 1 base; unmatched junction bases: 7. This CDR3 reads CAIARDRDNYGYTF. Here the CDR3 DNA reads TGTGCCATCGCTCGGGACAGAGATAACTATGGCTACACCTTC.

This chain links TRBV11-2 with TRBJ2-5, with 10 bases fitting TRBD2. V lost 1 base, J lost 0 bases, and 2 bases stayed unmatched. The CDR3 length is 16 residues. Germline V gene lookup returns CDR1 SGHAT and CDR2 FQNNGV. The CDR3 spells CASSLVLAGNQETQYF. CDR3 DNA: TGTGCCAGCAGCTTAGTACTAGCGGGGAACCAAGAGACCCAGTACTTC.

This sequence joins TRBV7-9 and TRBJ2-1, with D possibly TRBD2 on 5 matching bases. The CDR3 has 12 residues. CDR1 is SEHNR and CDR2 is FQNEAQ in the germline V gene (reference sequence). Deletions cut 5 bases from V and 9 bases from J, with 11 bases between. This CDR3 reads CASSTPGFEQFF. In DNA form, the CDR3 reads TGTGCCAGCAGCACGCCGGGGTTTGAGCAGTTCTTC. Full variable domain (missing parts from reference TRBV7-9 and TRBJ2-1): DTGVSQNPRHKITKRGQNVTFRCDPISEHNRLYWYRQTLGQGPEFLTYFQNEAQLEKSRLLSDRFSAERPKGSFSTLEIQRTEQGDSAMYLCASSTPGFEQFFGPGTRLTVL.

The CDR3 coding sequence is TGCGCCAGCAGCTTTAACGGGAACACTGAAGCTTTCTTT. It yields the protein CASSFNGNTEAFF. This rearrangement joins TRBV5-1 to TRBJ1-1; no clear D gene. Germline CDR1 reads SGHRS; CDR2 reads YFSETQ. Trimming took 2 bases from V and 1 from J, leaving 6 bases between them. The CDR3 runs 13 residues.

V and J are TRBV19 and TRBJ1-5, with a possible D match to TRBD1 (5 bases). The CDR3 consists of 17 residues. V was clipped by 6 bases and J by 1 base, with 19 bases between them. From germline, CDR1 is LNHDA and CDR2 SQIVND (reference sequence). The CDR3 DNA is TGTGCCAGTAGCCCCGGGGGGGGATTTAAGAGCAATCAGCCCCAGCATTTT. It specifies CASSPGGGFKSNQPQHF.

The V gene is TRBV10-3, the J gene TRBJ1-2; 9 bases map to TRBD1. Germline CDR1 ENHRY, CDR2 SYGVKD. The CDR3 sequence is 16 residues long. Trimming at V came to 2 bases and at J to 2 bases, leaving 6 bases not matched to a gene. The CDR3 DNA follows: TGTGCCATCAGTGAGCCCGGGACAGGGAGCAACTATGGCTACACCTTC. It specifies CAISEPGTGSNYGYTF.

The rearrangement uses TRBV24-1 and TRBJ1-1, with D perhaps TRBD1 (6 bases). Trimming cost V 7 bases and J 1 base, with 12 bases left between them. The CDR3 is 14 amino acids. Germline loops: CDR1 KGHDR, CDR2 SFDVKD. The CDR3 here is CATRGTRGNTEAFF. The CDR3 DNA sequence: TGTGCCACCAGAGGGACACGCGGGAACACTGAAGCTTTCTTT.

This clone turned up a few times. The chain links TRBV18 to TRBJ2-5; possibly TRBD1 for D (5 bases). The CDR3 loop spans 14 amino acids. The germline gives CDR1 KGHSH, CDR2 LQKENI. V was pared by 2 bases and J by 1 base, with 8 bases between. CDR3 in amino acids: CASSPRTGQETQYF. The DNA of the CDR3 is TGTGCCAGCTCACCAAGAACAGGCCAAGAGACCCAGTACTTC.

The chain employs TRBV7-6 and TRBJ1-1, with no clear D. V lost 3 bases, J lost 1 base, and 24 bases lay in between. This CDR3 contains 19 residues. Germline lookup yields CDR1 SGHVS and CDR2 FNYEAQ. CDR3 DNA sequence: TGTGCCAGCAGCTTTGGGTTGGCGGGCCTAACCGTGGGGAACACTGAAGCTTTCTTT. It translates to CASSFGLAGLTVGNTEAFF. The full variable domain, rest sourced from reference TRBV7-6 and TRBJ1-1, is GAGVSQSPRYKVTKRGQDVALRCDPISGHVSLYWYRQALGQGPEFLTYFNYEAQQDKSGLPNDRFSAERPEGSISTLTIQRTEQRDSAMYRCASSFGLAGLTVGNTEAFFGQGTRLTVV.